These 17 T cell receptor beta chains originate from one sample sequenced in a study of T cells in Graves' hyperthyroidism and ophthalmopathy. Regions amplified from RNA transcripts were the TCR beta CDR3 regions. The TCR CDR3 first-round RT-PCR relied on the HTBI primer set. TCRdb processed the multiplex PCR reads anew with MiXCR; each CDR3 protein has one entry. The sample consists of 470,000 or so distinct CDR3 sequences, under 25% of them appearing once. The sequenced sample was blood. These receptors originate from a man younger than 35 with Graves' hyperthyroidism.

This clonotype was found a few times. This chain connects TRBV19 to TRBJ1-1; maybe TRBD1 (5 bases). In germline, CDR1 is LNHDA, CDR2 SQIVND (reference sequence). The V end was cut by 1 base, the J end by 4 bases, with 10 bases between. This CDR3 comprises 14 residues. The CDR3 coding sequence is TGTGCCAGTAGTATAGTGGGGGTCCCCACTGAAGCTTTCTTT. Protein sequence: CASSIVGVPTEAFF.

This clonotype was seen at least ten times. This rearrangement joins TRBV12-3 or TRBV12-4 to TRBJ2-5; 12 positions agree with TRBD1. After removal of 2 bases from V and 2 bases from J, the junction contained 3 bases not matched to a gene. The CDR3 length is 16 residues. The CDR3 spells CASSLWDRGRQETQYF. CDR3 DNA: TGTGCCAGCAGTTTATGGGACAGGGGGCGACAAGAGACCCAGTACTTC.

This clonotype has ten or more counts. The chain combines TRBV6-5 with TRBJ1-1; no clear D gene. The CDR3 runs 15 residues. Germline values: CDR1 MNHEY, CDR2 SVGAGI. Trimming took 0 bases from V and 5 from J, leaving 13 bases between them. CDR3 loop: CASSYSFLGGTEAFF. Written as DNA, the CDR3 is TGTGCCAGCAGTTACTCATTCCTGGGAGGTACTGAAGCTTTCTTT.

This clonotype came up many times. The V and J genes are TRBV5-1 and TRBJ1-1, with 8 nucleotides matching TRBD1. The CDR3 consists of 15 residues. Germline CDR1 reads SGHRS; CDR2 reads YFSETQ. The V gene end was trimmed by 0 bases and the J gene end by 1 base; junction bases not matched to a gene: 2. The CDR3 bases are TGCGCCAGCAGCTTGGAGGGGACAGGGAACACTGAAGCTTTCTTT. Its protein is CASSLEGTGNTEAFF. The full variable domain, completed using reference TRBV5-1 and TRBJ1-1, is KAGVTQTPRYLIKTRGQQVTLSCSPISGHRSVSWYQQTPGQGLQFLFEYFSETQRNKGNFPGRFSGRQFSNSRSEMNVSTLELGDSALYLCASSLEGTGNTEAFFGQGTRLTVV.

This CDR3 is CASRQADQPQHF. The DNA of the CDR3 is TGTGCCAGCAGGCAAGCTGATCAGCCCCAGCATTTT. The V gene is TRBV28, the J gene TRBJ1-5; D remains ambiguous. V shed 6 bases and J shed 5 bases, with 8 bases lying between them. Germline assignment: CDR1 MDHEN and CDR2 SYDVKM. The CDR3 is made up of 12 amino acids.

The rearrangement joins TRBV30 to TRBJ2-7, with TRBD2 identical over 8 bases. This CDR3 is 14 amino acids long. V shed 1 base and J 3 bases; nucleotides not matched to a gene: 5. CDR1 is GTSNPN and CDR2 is SVGIG in the germline V gene (reference sequence). The CDR3 DNA sequence: TGTGCCTGGAGTGCGAGCGGGGGAGTCTACGAGCAGTACTTC. This sequence encodes CAWSASGGVYEQYF.

This clonotype turned up a few times. This rearrangement joins TRBV27 to TRBJ1-6; D is unclear. This CDR3 spans 16 amino acids. The germline gives CDR1 MNHEY, CDR2 SMNVEV (reference sequence). V lost 4 bases and J lost 0, with 10 bases in between. The CDR3 DNA reads TGTGCCAGCAGTTCCCCGAGGAGCTCCTATAATTCACCCCTCCACTTT. Protein: CASSSPRSSYNSPLHF.

To note about this clonotype: This may be a read error: a much more frequent sequence differs by one nucleotide. The CDR3, as DNA: TGCAGTGCTGCTGGTGGTCACACTGAAGCTTTCTTT. Its translation is CSAAGGHTEAFF. The V and J genes are TRBV20-1 and TRBJ1-1; unclear D gene. CDR3 length equals 12 residues. Germline V CDR1 and CDR2: DFQATT, SNEGSKA (reference sequence). Trimming removed 5 bases from V and 3 bases from J, with 10 bases in between.

This chain links TRBV6-1 with TRBJ2-2; 15 bases are shared with TRBD2. Germline loops: CDR1 MNHNS, CDR2 SASEGT. J lost 7 bases, V lost 5 bases, and 8 bases had no gene match. The CDR3 is made up of 17 amino acids. The CDR3 DNA is TGTGCCAGCAGTAGAGGACTAGCGGGGGGGCTCGGCGGGGAGCTGTTTTTT. This codes for CASSRGLAGGLGGELFF.

At least ten counts were recorded for this clonotype. This sequence joins TRBV24-1 and TRBJ1-5, with D maybe TRBD1 (6 bases). V was clipped by 3 bases and J by 4 bases, with 12 bases between them. The CDR3 length is 15 residues. CDR1 and CDR2 (germline): KGHDR, SFDVKD. CDR3: CATSDGTSMNQPQHF. CDR3 bases: TGTGCCACCAGTGATGGGACAAGTATGAATCAGCCCCAGCATTTT.

This clonotype was detected only a few times. The V and J genes are TRBV6-1 and TRBJ1-2; 7 bases map to TRBD1. The germline CDR1 and CDR2 sequences are MNHNS and SASEGT. CDR3 size: 15 residues. Germline trimming cut 2 bases from V and 4 bases from J; bases unmatched to any gene: 7. The CDR3 here is CASSEISDRVYGYTF. CDR3 sequence (DNA): TGTGCCAGCAGTGAAATCTCCGACAGGGTCTATGGCTACACCTTC.

Only a few counts were recorded for this clonotype. The chain links TRBV18 to TRBJ2-5; D assignment may be TRBD1 or TRBD2 (5 bases each). The CDR3 spans 16 residues. Germline loops: CDR1 KGHSH, CDR2 LQKENI. V was clipped by 2 bases and J by 5 bases, with 18 bases between them. CDR3 sequence (DNA): TGTGCCAGCTCACCATTAATTGAAGGCAGGGAGGAGACCCAGTACTTC. This sequence encodes CASSPLIEGREETQYF.

This clonotype was recorded at least ten times. In DNA, the CDR3 is TGTGCCAGCAGCCCTACAGGGAGATGGGGCTACGAGCAGTACTTC. Its translation: CASSPTGRWGYEQYF. The chain recombines TRBV27 with TRBJ2-7, with a tentative D call TRBD1 (6 bases). The CDR3 runs 15 residues. Germline V gene data show CDR1 as MNHEY and CDR2 as SMNVEV (reference sequence). Trimming took off 6 bases at V and 3 bases at J, with 18 bases between the two ends.

This clonotype was found many times. The rearrangement joins TRBV28 to TRBJ1-2, with no clear D. CDR1 MDHEN and CDR2 SYDVKM come from the germline V gene. V lost 6 bases and J lost 0, with 8 bases in between. This CDR3 is 13 amino acids long. The CDR3 nucleotides read TGTGCCAGCAGGGAATCGGCTAACTATGGCTACACCTTC. Its translation: CASRESANYGYTF.

This rearrangement joins TRBV29-1 to TRBJ2-7; D not certain. Trimming removed 5 bases at V and 3 bases at J, with 8 bases between. This CDR3 comprises 11 residues. CDR1 and CDR2 (germline): SQVTM, ANQGSEA. CDR3: CSVSVDYEQYF. The CDR3 coding sequence is TGCAGCGTTTCGGTAGACTACGAGCAGTACTTC.

This clonotype occurred many times. A read error may account for a junction end that differs from germline. This chain uses TRBV14 with TRBJ1-2; 10 bases line up with TRBD1. In germline, CDR1 is SGHDN, CDR2 FVKESK. The CDR3 contains 15 residues. CDR3 in amino acids: CASSAGTGAKYGYTF. Written as DNA, the CDR3 is TGTGCCAGCAGCGCCGGGACAGGGGCTAAATATGGCTACACCTTC.

This clonotype was detected ten times or more. The chain carries TRBV7-2 and TRBJ1-1, with D hard to call. Between the trimmed V and J ends, which lost 4 bases and 1 base, there was a span of 16 bases. The CDR3 runs to 16 residues. Germline CDR1 and CDR2: SGHTA and FQGNSA. CDR3 in amino acids: CASSSTLNPSNTEAFF. The CDR3 DNA is TGTGCCAGCAGCTCGACCCTAAATCCCTCGAACACTGAAGCTTTCTTT.